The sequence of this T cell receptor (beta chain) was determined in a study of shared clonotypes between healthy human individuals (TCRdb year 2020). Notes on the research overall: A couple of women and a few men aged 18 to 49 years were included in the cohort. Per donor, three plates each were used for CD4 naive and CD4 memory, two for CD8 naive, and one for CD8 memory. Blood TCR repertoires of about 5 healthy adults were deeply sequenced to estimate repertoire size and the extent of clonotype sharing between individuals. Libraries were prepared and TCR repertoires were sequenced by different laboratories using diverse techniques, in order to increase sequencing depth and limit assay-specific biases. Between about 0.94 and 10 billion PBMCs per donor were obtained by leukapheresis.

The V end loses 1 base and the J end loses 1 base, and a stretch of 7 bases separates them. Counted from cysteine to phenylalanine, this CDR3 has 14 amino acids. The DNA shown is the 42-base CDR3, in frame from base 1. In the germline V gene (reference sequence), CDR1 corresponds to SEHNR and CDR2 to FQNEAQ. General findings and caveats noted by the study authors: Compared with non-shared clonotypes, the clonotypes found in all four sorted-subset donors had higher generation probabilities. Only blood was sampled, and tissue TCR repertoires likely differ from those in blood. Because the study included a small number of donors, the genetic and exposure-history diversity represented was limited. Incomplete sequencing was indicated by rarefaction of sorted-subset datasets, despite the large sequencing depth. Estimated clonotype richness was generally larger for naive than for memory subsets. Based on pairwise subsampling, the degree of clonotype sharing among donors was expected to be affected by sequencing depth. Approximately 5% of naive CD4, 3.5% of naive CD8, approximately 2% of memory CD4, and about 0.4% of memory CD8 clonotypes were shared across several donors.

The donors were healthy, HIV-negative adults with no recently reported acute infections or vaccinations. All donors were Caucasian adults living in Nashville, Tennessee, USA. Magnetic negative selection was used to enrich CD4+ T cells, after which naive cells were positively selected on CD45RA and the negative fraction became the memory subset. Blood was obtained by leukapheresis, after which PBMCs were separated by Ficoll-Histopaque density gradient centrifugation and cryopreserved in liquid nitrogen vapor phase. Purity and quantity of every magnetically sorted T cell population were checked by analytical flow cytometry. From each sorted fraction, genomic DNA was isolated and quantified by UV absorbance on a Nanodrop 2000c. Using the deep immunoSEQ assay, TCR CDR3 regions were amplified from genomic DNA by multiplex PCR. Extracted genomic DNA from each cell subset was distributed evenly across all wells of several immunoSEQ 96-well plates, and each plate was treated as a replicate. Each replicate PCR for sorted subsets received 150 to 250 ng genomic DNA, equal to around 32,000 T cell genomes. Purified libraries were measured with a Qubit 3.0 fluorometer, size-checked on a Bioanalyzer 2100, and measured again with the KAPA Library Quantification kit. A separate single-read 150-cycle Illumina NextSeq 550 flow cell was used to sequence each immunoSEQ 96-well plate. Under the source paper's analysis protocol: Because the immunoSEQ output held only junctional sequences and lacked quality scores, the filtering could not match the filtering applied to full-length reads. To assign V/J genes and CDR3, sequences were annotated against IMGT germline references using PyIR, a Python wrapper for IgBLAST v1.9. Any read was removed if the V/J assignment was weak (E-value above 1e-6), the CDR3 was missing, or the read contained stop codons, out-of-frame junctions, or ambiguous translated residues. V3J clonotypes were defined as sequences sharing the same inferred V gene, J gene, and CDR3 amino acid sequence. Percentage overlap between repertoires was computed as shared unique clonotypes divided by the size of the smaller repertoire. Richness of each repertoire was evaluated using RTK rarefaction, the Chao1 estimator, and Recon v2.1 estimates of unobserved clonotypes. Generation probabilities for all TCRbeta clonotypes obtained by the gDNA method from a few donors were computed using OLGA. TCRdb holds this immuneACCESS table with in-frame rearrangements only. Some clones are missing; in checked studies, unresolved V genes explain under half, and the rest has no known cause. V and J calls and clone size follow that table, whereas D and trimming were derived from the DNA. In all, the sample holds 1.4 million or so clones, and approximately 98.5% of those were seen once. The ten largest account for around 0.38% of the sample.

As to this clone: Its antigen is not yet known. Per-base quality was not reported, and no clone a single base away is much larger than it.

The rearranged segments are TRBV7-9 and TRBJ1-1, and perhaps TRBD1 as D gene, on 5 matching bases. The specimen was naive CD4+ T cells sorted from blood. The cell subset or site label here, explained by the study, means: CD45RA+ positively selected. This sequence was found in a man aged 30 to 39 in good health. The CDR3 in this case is CASSLGTPNTEAFF. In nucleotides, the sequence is TGTGCCAGCAGCTTAGGGACACCGAACACTGAAGCTTTCTTT.